These T cell receptor beta chains were read from a single sample in a study of blood T cells in healthy people across ages. In TCRdb, the 5' RACE reads were re-called with MiXCR into one record per CDR3 protein. The table includes about 510,000 distinct CDR3 sequences, approximately 26% detected once. These data were likewise used in another study, on T cells of mothers and their children.

The sample was blood. The receptors were sampled from a boy aged 2 to 10 in good health. The CDR3 runs from the conserved cysteine through the conserved F or W. Fields, in order: J gene, D gene, clone size, V gene, CDR3 DNA, CDR3 protein. The D gene is left open where the match is weak. Not every row has a clone size; where given, it reads once, few, many or a size class.

TRBJ2-6 | NA | NA | TRBV3-1 | TGTGCCAGCAGCCACAAAGTCCCCACGGGCTCTGGGGCCAACGTCCTGACTTTC | CASSHKVPTGSGANVLTF
TRBJ2-6 | TRBD2 | NA | TRBV5-1 | TGCGCCAGTACCGGACTAGCGGGGCTCTCTGGGGCCAACGTCCTGACTTTC | CASTGLAGLSGANVLTF
TRBJ2-5 | NA | NA | TRBV10-3 | TGTGCCATCAGTTCGGACGCCAGAGAGACCCAGTACTTC | CAISSDARETQYF
TRBJ2-5 | TRBD2 | NA | TRBV29-1 | TGCAGCGTTAGCGGGACTAGCCAAGAGACCCAGTACTTC | CSVSGTSQETQYF
TRBJ2-1 | TRBD2 | NA | TRBV10-3 | TGTGCCATCAGTGACTCGACAGGACAGGGGACTAGCGGGGGGGCGAGTGAGCAGTTCTTC | CAISDSTGQGTSGGASEQFF
TRBJ1-3 | TRBD1 | NA | TRBV20-1 | TGCAGTGCCAGAACAGGGGGTGGAAACACCATATATTTT | CSARTGGGNTIYF
TRBJ2-2 | NA | NA | TRBV6-5 | TGTGCCAGCACACAGGGAGCTGACTCCGGGGAGCTGTTTTTT | CASTQGADSGELFF
TRBJ1-1 | NA | few | TRBV7-2 | TGTGCCAGCAGCCCGGGGGTGGCGAACACTGAAGCTTTCTTT | CASSPGVANTEAFF
TRBJ2-1 | NA | NA | TRBV6-7 | TGTGCCAGCAGCTACAGGCGCCTTTCCTACAATGAGCAGTTCTTC | CASSYRRLSYNEQFF
TRBJ2-5 | NA | NA | TRBV29-1 | TGCAGCGTTGATGGGGCAGGGGAGCAGTACTTC | CSVDGAGEQYF
TRBJ2-1 | TRBD2 | NA | TRBV5-6 | TGTGCCAGCAGCTTGGACATAAGCGGGGAGGGCCTGTTATACAATGAGCAGTTCTTC | CASSLDISGEGLLYNEQFF
TRBJ2-5 | TRBD2 | few | TRBV6-2/TRBV6-3 | TGTGCCAGCAGTCATGGACCAGCGGGAACTTCACAAGAGACCCAGTACTTC | CASSHGPAGTSQETQYF
TRBJ2-7 | TRBD1 | NA | TRBV7-9 | TGTGCCAGCAGCCAGACAGGGTTAAACGCCCACGAGCAGTACTTC | CASSQTGLNAHEQYF
TRBJ1-4 | TRBD1 | many | TRBV5-5 | TGCGCCAGCAGCCGGGACAGGGAAGGAAAACTGTTTTTT | CASSRDREGKLFF
TRBJ1-2 | TRBD1 | NA | TRBV6-1 | TGTGCCAGCAGTGCAACAGGGGTAAACTATGGCTACACCTTC | CASSATGVNYGYTF
TRBJ2-5 | NA | few | TRBV10-2 | TGCGCCAGCAGTGAAGTCCAGGATTCCCAAGAGACCCAGTACTTC | CASSEVQDSQETQYF
TRBJ2-2 | NA | many | TRBV12-3/TRBV12-4 | TGTGCCAGCAGTTTGCAAGGGACCGGGGAGCTGTTTTTT | CASSLQGTGELFF
TRBJ2-3 | NA | few | TRBV5-1 | TGCGCCAGCAGCTTAAAGTCCGACACAGATACGCAGTATTTT | CASSLKSDTDTQYF
TRBJ2-3 | NA | few | TRBV7-6 | TGTGCCAGCAGCTCCTACAGGAGACATAACACAGATACGCAGTATTTT | CASSSYRRHNTDTQYF
TRBJ2-6 | NA | few | TRBV12-3/TRBV12-4 | TGTGCCAGCAGTTTCCAGGGTGCCGGGGCCAACGTCCTGACTTTC | CASSFQGAGANVLTF
TRBJ2-3 | NA | few | TRBV5-8 | TGTGCCAGCAGCTTAAGACCAGGAAGCACAGATACGCAGTATTTT | CASSLRPGSTDTQYF
TRBJ2-1 | NA | many | TRBV4-2 | TGTGCCAGCAGCCAAGTTGACGTCAATGAGCAGTTCTTC | CASSQVDVNEQFF
TRBJ2-1 | NA | NA | TRBV6-2/TRBV6-3 | TGTGCCAGCAGTTACTCGTATGAGCAGTTCTTC | CASSYSYEQFF
TRBJ2-3 | TRBD2 | NA | TRBV3-1 | TGTGCCAGCAGCCAAGTTTCACTAGCGGGAGTCGGAACGCAGTATTTT | CASSQVSLAGVGTQYF
TRBJ2-5 | NA | NA | TRBV7-9 | TGTGCCAGCAGCCCTATGGACCAAGAGACCCAGTACTTC | CASSPMDQETQYF
TRBJ1-5 | NA | NA | TRBV12-3/TRBV12-4 | TGTGCCAGCAGTTTAGGGACAGATTATCAGCCCCAGCATTTT | CASSLGTDYQPQHF
TRBJ2-5 | TRBD2 | few | TRBV4-1 | TGCGCCAGCAGCCCCTGGACTAGTCGTGAGACCCAGTACTTC | CASSPWTSRETQYF
TRBJ1-4 | NA | NA | TRBV6-1 | TGTGCCAGCAGTGAAGGGACAAGCCCAAATGAAACACTGTTTTTT | CASSEGTSPNETLFF
TRBJ2-2 | NA | NA | TRBV5-1 | TGCGCCAGCAGCTTGTCTAGCAGTACGAACACCGGGGAGCTGTTTTTT | CASSLSSSTNTGELFF
TRBJ1-2 | NA | NA | TRBV6-1 | TGTGCCAGCAGTGAACCATTAAGGGGGGACTATGGCTACACCTTC | CASSEPLRGDYGYTF
TRBJ1-5 | TRBD1 | NA | TRBV12-3/TRBV12-4 | TGTGCCAGCAGCCGTGGACAGGCTGACGGCAATCAGCCCCAGCATTTT | CASSRGQADGNQPQHF
TRBJ2-1 | TRBD2 | NA | TRBV5-1 | TGCGCCAGCAGCTTGGCGGCTAGCGGGAGGGCCGATGAGCAGTTCTTC | CASSLAASGRADEQFF
TRBJ2-5 | TRBD1 | NA | TRBV14 | TGTGCCAGCAGCCATCGCCCGGGACAGGGTTTCGAGACCCAGTACTTC | CASSHRPGQGFETQYF
TRBJ2-5 | NA | few | TRBV10-1 | TGCGCCAGCAGTGAGTCCGGTTACCAAGAGACCCAGTACTTC | CASSESGYQETQYF
TRBJ2-5 | NA | few | TRBV29-1 | TGCAGCGCCCACGCGCGAGGCCCCCAAGAGACCCAGTACTTC | CSAHARGPQETQYF
TRBJ2-7 | NA | few | TRBV28 | TGTGCCAGCAGAAAGGCCACAGGGCTATCCTACGAGCAGTACTTC | CASRKATGLSYEQYF
TRBJ1-2 | NA | NA | TRBV5-1 | TGCGCCAGCAGCTTCGAAGGGAGGCCAATGGATGACTACACCTTC | CASSFEGRPMDDYTF
TRBJ1-5 | TRBD1 | NA | TRBV29-1 | TGCAGCGTTACTAAGGACAGGGGGGACCAGCCCCAGCATTTT | CSVTKDRGDQPQHF
TRBJ2-5 | TRBD2 | NA | TRBV7-8 | TGTGCCAGCGACTGGGGTGCTAGCGGGGAGGAAGAGACCCAGTACTTC | CASDWGASGEEETQYF
TRBJ1-1 | TRBD1 | few | TRBV20-1 | TGCAGTGCTAGGCTAAAGGGACAGGGCGGCGGCTGGGCTCTCTTT | CSARLKGQGGGWALF
TRBJ2-7 | TRBD2 | NA | TRBV29-1 | TGCAGCCCCGGGACTAGCGGGGGTTACGAGCAGTACTTC | CSPGTSGGYEQYF
TRBJ2-7 | TRBD2 | few | TRBV27 | TGTGCCAGCAGTCTCTACCTAGCGGGAAGGGGTAACGAGCAGTACTTC | CASSLYLAGRGNEQYF
TRBJ1-4 | TRBD1 | few | TRBV19 | TGTGCCAGTCAACACCGGGACAGGGTTGGAAAACTGTTTTTT | CASQHRDRVGKLFF
TRBJ1-2 | NA | NA | TRBV20-1 | TGCAGTGCTAGAGAGTTACAGGCCACTACCTATGGCTACACCTTC | CSARELQATTYGYTF
TRBJ2-1 | NA | NA | TRBV19 | TGTGCCAGTAGTATTCTGCCGGGACAAGGAAGGAATGAGCAGTTCTTC | CASSILPGQGRNEQFF
TRBJ2-1 | NA | NA | TRBV29-1 | TGCAGCGTTGTGACAGTGAGGTTCCATGAGCAGTTCTTC | CSVVTVRFHEQFF
TRBJ1-4 | NA | few | TRBV3-1 | TGTGCCAGCAGCCAAGATAAGGGTAAACTGTTTTTT | CASSQDKGKLFF
TRBJ1-1 | NA | many | TRBV12-3/TRBV12-4 | TGTGCCAGCAGTTCCAGCGAGGGGAACACTGAAGCTTTCTTT | CASSSSEGNTEAFF
TRBJ2-2 | NA | NA | TRBV7-8 | TGTGCCAGCAGCTTGTTCGGGATGAACGCCGGGGAGCTGTTTTTT | CASSLFGMNAGELFF
TRBJ2-5 | TRBD1 | NA | TRBV6-1 | TGTGCCAGCAGGCTTGGACAGGGGTGGGAGACCCAGTACTTC | CASRLGQGWETQYF
TRBJ2-7 | TRBD1 | many | TRBV6-5 | TGTGCCAGCAGGAGAGGACAGGGCATCTCCTACGAGCAGTACTTC | CASRRGQGISYEQYF
TRBJ2-1 | TRBD2 | NA | TRBV20-1 | TGCAGTGGGGAGGGAGCTTACAATGAGCAGTTCTTC | CSGEGAYNEQFF
TRBJ2-5 | NA | NA | TRBV29-1 | TGCAGCGTTGACGGGACACGGGCGGGGGAGACCCAGTACTTC | CSVDGTRAGETQYF
TRBJ1-4 | NA | NA | TRBV29-1 | TGCAGCGTGGGAAATAGAGATGGGGAAAAACTGTTTTTT | CSVGNRDGEKLFF
TRBJ1-1 | NA | few | TRBV6-6 | TGTGGAGTGTCGGGCCCCACTGAAGCTTTCTTT | CGVSGPTEAFF
TRBJ2-3 | NA | few | TRBV2 | TGTGCCAGCGGGGGGAGAGGGGACTGGCGCACAGATACGCAGTATTTT | CASGGRGDWRTDTQYF
TRBJ2-7 | NA | NA | TRBV6-2/TRBV6-3 | TGTGCCAGCAGCTTCAGGGTTGAAGCCTACGAGCAGTACTTC | CASSFRVEAYEQYF